This passage covers 7 T cell receptor beta chains from one sample sequenced in a study of OX40 agonist ivuxolimab in advanced cancers. The table came from immunoSEQ multiplex PCR; TCRdb's copy has only in-frame clones and leaves some out. The sample records 55,000 to 75,000 clones, 90% to 95% being singletons. The sample consisted of CD4+ or CD8+ T cells sorted from blood, taken in a trial of the OX40 agonist ivuxolimab. Receptor source: an adult with an advanced solid tumor such as melanoma, head and neck, liver or kidney cancer.

The chain employs TRBV7-2 and TRBJ2-7; 11 bases fit TRBD2. The CDR3 loop spans 15 amino acids. V lost 5 bases to trimming and J lost 1 base; unmatched junction nucleotides: 4. Germline V gene data show CDR1 as SGHTA and CDR2 as FQGNSA. In nucleotides, the CDR3 is TGTGCCAGCAGCACTCCTAGCGGGAGGTCCTACGAGCAGTACTTC. Protein: CASSTPSGRSYEQYF.

The CDR3 bases are TGCGCCAGCAGCTTTGGTAGCGGGAGGCTTGCATCCTACGAGCAGTACTTC. The encoded protein is CASSFGSGRLASYEQYF. This sequence joins TRBV5-1 and TRBJ2-7; 10 bases are shared with TRBD2. V dropped 2 bases and J dropped 1; count of bases not matched to a gene: 9. CDR1 is SGHRS and CDR2 is YFSETQ in the germline V gene. This CDR3 region has 17 residues.

CDR3 DNA: TGTGCCAGTAGTACTCACGAGGGGACTAGCGGGACGCTCTCCTACGAGCAGTACTTC. Residues: CASSTHEGTSGTLSYEQYF. V is TRBV19 and J is TRBJ2-7, with 13 bases aligning to TRBD2. The CDR3 loop spans 19 amino acids. In germline, CDR1 is LNHDA, CDR2 SQIVND (reference sequence). The trim removed 4 bases at V and 0 bases at J, leaving 12 bases unmatched.

The chain links TRBV27 to TRBJ2-3, with 8 bases matching TRBD1. Trimming at V came to 5 bases and at J to 6 bases, leaving 10 bases not matched to a gene. CDR1 MNHEY and CDR2 SMNVEV come from the germline V gene (reference sequence). This CDR3 region has 15 residues. CDR3 loop: CASSQWAGGVDTQYF. DNA of the CDR3: TGTGCCAGCAGTCAATGGGCAGGGGGCGTCGATACGCAGTATTTT.

The V call is TRBV7-9, the J call TRBJ1-3, with unresolved D. The germline V gene has CDR1 SEHNR and CDR2 FQNEAQ (reference sequence). V gave up 1 base and J gave up 0 bases, with 10 bases separating them. CDR3 size: 16 residues. The CDR3 DNA reads TGTGCCAGCAGCTTAGGGCCGAGGAGCTCTGGAAACACCATATATTTT. Its protein product is CASSLGPRSSGNTIYF.

This chain links TRBV4-2 with TRBJ2-5; D is undetermined. V gave up 0 bases and J gave up 3 bases, with 5 bases separating them. This CDR3 is built from 13 residues. Germline V lookup: CDR1 LGHNA, CDR2 YNFKEQ. CDR3: CASSQENEETQYF. CDR3 in DNA: TGTGCCAGCAGCCAAGAAAATGAAGAGACCCAGTACTTC.

The chain employs TRBV7-3 and TRBJ2-6; D remains unclear. Trimming stripped 4 bases from V and 0 bases from J, with 10 bases between. Germline V gene sequence: CDR1 SGHTA, CDR2 FQGTGA. The CDR3 length is 16 residues. CDR3 protein: CASSSPFRSGANVLTF. The CDR3 region has the DNA TGTGCCAGCAGCTCGCCCTTCCGCTCTGGGGCCAACGTCCTGACTTTC.